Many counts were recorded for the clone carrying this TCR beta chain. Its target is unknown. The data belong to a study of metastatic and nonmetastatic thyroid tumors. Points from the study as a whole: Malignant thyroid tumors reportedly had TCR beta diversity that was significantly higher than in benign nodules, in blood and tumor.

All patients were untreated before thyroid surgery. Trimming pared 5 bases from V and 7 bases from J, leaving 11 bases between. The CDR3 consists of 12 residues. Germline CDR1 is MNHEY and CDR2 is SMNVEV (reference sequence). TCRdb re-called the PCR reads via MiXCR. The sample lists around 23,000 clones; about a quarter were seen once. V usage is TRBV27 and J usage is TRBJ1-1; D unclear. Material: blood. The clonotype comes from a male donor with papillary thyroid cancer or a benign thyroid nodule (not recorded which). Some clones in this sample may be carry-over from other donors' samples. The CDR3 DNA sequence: TGTGCCAGCAGTCCCCTAGTGGGTGAAGCTTTCTTT. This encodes CASSPLVGEAFF.